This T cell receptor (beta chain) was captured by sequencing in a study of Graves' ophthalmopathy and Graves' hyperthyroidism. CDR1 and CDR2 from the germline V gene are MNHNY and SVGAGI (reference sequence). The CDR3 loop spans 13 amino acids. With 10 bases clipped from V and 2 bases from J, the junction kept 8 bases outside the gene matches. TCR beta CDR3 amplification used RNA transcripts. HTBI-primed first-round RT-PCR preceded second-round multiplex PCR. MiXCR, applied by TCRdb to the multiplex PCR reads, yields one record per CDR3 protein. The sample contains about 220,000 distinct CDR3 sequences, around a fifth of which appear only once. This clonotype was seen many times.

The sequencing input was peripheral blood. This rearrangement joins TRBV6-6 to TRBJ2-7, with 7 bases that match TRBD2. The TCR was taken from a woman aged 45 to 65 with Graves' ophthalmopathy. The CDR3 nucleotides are TGTGCCACCCAGCGGGGAGGCCCCTACGAGCAGTACTTC. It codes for CATQRGGPYEQYF.